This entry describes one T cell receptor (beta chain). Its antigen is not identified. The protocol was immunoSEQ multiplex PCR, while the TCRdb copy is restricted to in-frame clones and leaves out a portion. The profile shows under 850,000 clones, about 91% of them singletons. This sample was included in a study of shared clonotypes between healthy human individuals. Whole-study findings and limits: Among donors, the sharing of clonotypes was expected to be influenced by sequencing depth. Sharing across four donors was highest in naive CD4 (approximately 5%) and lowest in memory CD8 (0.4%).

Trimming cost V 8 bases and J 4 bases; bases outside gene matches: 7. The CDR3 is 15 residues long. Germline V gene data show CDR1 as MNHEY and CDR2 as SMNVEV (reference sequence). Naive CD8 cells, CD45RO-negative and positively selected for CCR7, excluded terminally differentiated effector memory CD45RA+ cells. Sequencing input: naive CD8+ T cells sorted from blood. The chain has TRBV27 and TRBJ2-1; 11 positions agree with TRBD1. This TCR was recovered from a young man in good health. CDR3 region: CASGRGTGGYNEQFF. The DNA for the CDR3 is TGTGCCAGCGGCCGAGGGACAGGGGGGTACAATGAGCAGTTCTTC.